Below, 4 T cell receptor beta chains from the same sample are listed, as sequenced in a study of siplizumab effects on memory and regulatory T cells. Profiling relied on immunoSEQ multiplex PCR, and the TCRdb table lists in-frame clones only, not all of them. This table holds 57,000 or so clones, 70% to 85% found once. The sample comprised memory CD4+ T cells sorted from blood. The receptors shown here come from a human donor in good health.

The chain combines TRBV28 with TRBJ1-4, with 9 bases matching TRBD1. The CDR3 consists of 15 residues. The V segment lost 6 bases and the J segment 7 bases; nucleotides outside the gene matches: 9. The germline V gene has CDR1 MDHEN and CDR2 SYDVKM. This CDR3 reads CASSRKQGASEKLFF. CDR3 nucleotides: TGTGCCAGCAGCAGAAAACAGGGGGCGAGTGAAAAACTGTTTTTT.

The genes are TRBV10-3 and TRBJ2-2, with 9 positions matching TRBD1. This CDR3 has 14 amino acids. Unmatched junction bases numbered 7, after V lost 10 bases and J lost 4 bases. Germline-derived CDR1 and CDR2 are ENHRY and SYGVKD. The CDR3 here is CATRDREGTGELFF. DNA for the CDR3: TGTGCCACGCGGGACAGGGAGGGCACCGGGGAGCTGTTTTTT.

The CDR3, as DNA: TGTGCCAGCAGCTCCCTTAGCTCCTACAATGAGCAGTTCTTC. It codes for CASSSLSSYNEQFF. This sequence joins TRBV11-2 and TRBJ2-1; no clear D. This CDR3 has 14 residues. Germline V gene data show CDR1 as SGHAT and CDR2 as FQNNGV. V was trimmed by 4 bases and J by 0 bases, leaving 7 bases between them. The whole variable domain, filled in from reference TRBV11-2 and TRBJ2-1, reads EAGVAQSPRYKIIEKRQSVAFWCNPISGHATLYWYQQILGQGPKLLIQFQNNGVVDDSQLPKDRFSAERLKGVDSTLKIQPAKLEDSAVYLCASSSLSSYNEQFFGPGTRLTVL.

This rearrangement joins TRBV6-5 to TRBJ2-5, with TRBD2 identical over 8 bases. With 1 base clipped from V and 7 bases from J, the junction kept 2 bases outside the gene matches. Germline loops: CDR1 MNHEY, CDR2 SVGAGI. The CDR3 has 13 residues. CDR3: CASSYFGGVTQYF. CDR3 nucleotide sequence: TGTGCCAGCAGTTACTTCGGGGGGGTGACCCAGTACTTC.